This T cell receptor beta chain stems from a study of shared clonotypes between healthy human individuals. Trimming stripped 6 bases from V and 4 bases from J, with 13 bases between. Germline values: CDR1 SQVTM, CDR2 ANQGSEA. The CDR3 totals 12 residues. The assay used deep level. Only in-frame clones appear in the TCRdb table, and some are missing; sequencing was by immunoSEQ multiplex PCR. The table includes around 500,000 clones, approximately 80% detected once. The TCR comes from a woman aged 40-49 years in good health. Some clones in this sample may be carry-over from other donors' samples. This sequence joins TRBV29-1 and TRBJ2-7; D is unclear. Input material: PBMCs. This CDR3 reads CSVHDSWYEQYF. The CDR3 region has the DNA TGCAGCGTACATGACTCTTGGTACGAGCAGTACTTC.